The entry below gives a single T cell receptor beta chain sequence along with its context. Controls were drawn from healthy donors and were matched for age and sex. Negative isolation was used for CD8+ and CD4+ T cells and FACS enrichment for TEMRA cells. Reverse transcription of about 0.45 to 1 ug RNA used random hexamers. Amplification of TCR beta CDR3 used immunoSEQ multiplex PCR across 54 Vbeta and 13 Jbeta. Each CDR3 protein is one row after TCRdb ran MiXCR on the immunoSEQ multiplex PCR reads. The data show some 190,000 distinct CDR3 sequences, roughly 96% seen once. Trimming stripped 3 bases from V and 3 bases from J, with 6 bases between. This CDR3 has 11 amino acids. Germline CDR1 is GTSNPN and CDR2 is SVGIG (reference sequence). The data stem from a study of CD8 T cells in Susac syndrome.

Sequencing used CD4+ T cells from PBMCs. V usage is TRBV30 and J usage is TRBJ2-7; D unclear. The clonotype comes from a human donor in good health. The CDR3 protein is CAWSVSYEQYV. CDR3 in DNA: TGTGCCTGGAGCGTAAGCTACGAGCAGTACGTC.